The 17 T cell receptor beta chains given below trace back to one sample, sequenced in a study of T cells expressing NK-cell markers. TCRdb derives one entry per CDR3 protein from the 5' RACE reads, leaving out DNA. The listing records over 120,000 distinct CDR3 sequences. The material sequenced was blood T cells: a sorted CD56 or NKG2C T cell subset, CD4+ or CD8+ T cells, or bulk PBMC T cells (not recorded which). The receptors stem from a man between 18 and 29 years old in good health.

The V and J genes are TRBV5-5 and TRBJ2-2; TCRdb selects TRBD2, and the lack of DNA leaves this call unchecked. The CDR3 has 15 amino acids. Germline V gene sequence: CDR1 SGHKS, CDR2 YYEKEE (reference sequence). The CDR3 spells CASSSRDLITGELFF.

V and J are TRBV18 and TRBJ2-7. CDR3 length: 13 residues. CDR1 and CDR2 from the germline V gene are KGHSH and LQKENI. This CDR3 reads CASSPDAVWEQYF.

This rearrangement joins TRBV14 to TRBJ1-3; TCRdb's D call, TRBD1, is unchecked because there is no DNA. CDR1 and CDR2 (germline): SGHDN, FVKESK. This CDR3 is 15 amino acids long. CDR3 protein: CASSQAQGFRNTIYF. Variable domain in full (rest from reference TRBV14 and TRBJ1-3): EAGVTQFPSHSVIEKGQTVTLRCDPISGHDNLYWYRRVMGKEIKFLLHFVKESKQDESGMPNNRFLAERTGGTYSTLKVQPAELEDSGVYFCASSQAQGFRNTIYFGEGSWLTVV.

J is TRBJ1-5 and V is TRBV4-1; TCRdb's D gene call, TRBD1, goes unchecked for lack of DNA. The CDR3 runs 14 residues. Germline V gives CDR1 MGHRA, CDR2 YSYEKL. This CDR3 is CASSVGALGQPQHF.

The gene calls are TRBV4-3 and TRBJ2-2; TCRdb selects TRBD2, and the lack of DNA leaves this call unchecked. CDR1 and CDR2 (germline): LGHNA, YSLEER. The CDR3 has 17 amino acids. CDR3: CASSPKGTPPGTGELFF.

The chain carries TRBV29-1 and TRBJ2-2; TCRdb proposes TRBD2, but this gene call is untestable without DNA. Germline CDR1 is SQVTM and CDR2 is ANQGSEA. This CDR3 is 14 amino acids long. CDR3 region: CSVESPGLPGELFF.

The CDR3 loop is CASSPITGTASEKLFF. The chain uses TRBV12-3 or TRBV12-4 and TRBJ1-4; no DNA is available, so the TRBD1 call from TCRdb remains unchecked. The CDR3 loop spans 16 amino acids.

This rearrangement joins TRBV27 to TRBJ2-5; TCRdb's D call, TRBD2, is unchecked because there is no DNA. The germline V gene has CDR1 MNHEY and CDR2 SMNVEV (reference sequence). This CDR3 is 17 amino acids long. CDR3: CASSPNALAGMEETQYF.

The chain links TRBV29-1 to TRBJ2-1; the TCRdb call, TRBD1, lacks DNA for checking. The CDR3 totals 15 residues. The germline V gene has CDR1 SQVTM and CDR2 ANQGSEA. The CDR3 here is CSITGEMSSGNEQFF.

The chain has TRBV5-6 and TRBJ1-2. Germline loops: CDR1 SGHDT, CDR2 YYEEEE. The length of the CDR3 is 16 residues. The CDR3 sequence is CASSLDAVGVNYGYTF. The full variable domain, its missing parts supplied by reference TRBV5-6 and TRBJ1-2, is DAGVTQSPTHLIKTRGQQVTLRCSPKSGHDTVSWYQQALGQGPQFIFQYYEEEERQRGNFPDRFSGHQFPNYSSELNVNALLLGDSALYLCASSLDAVGVNYGYTFGSGTRLTVV.

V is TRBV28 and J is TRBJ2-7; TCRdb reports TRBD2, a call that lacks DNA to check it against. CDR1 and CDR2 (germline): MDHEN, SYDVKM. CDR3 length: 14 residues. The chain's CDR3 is CASSGGTLTYEQYF.

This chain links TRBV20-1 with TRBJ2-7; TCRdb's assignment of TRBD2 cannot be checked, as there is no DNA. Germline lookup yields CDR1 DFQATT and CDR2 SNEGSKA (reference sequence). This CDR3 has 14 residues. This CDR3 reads CSANEGLAGDEQYF.

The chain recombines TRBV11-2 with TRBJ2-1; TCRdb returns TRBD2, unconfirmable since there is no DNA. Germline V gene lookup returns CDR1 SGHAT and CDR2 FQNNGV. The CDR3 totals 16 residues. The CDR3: CASSLYGPSAGNEQFF.

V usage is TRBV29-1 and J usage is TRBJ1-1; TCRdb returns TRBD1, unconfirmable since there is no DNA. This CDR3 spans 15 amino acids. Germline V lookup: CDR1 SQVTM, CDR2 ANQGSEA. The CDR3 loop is CSVDHPTGLNTEAFF. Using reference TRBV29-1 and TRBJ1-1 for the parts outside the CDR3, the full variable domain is SAVISQKPSRDICQRGTSLTIQCQVDSQVTMMFWYRQQPGQSLTLIATANQGSEATYESGFVIDKFPISRPNLTFSTLTVSNMSPEDSSIYLCSVDHPTGLNTEAFFGQGTRLTVV.

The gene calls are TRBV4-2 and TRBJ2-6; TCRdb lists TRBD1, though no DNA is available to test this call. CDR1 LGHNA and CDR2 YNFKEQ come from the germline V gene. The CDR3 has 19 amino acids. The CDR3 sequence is CASSQDWKTGYSGANVLTF.

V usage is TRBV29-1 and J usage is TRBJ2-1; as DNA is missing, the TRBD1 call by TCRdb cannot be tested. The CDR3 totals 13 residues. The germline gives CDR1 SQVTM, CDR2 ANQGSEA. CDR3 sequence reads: CSGHWGSYNEQFF.

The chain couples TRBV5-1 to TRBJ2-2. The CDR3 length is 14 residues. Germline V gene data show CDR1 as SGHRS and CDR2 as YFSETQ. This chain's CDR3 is CASSFDMNTGELFF.